A selection of T cell receptor beta chains follows, all from one sample in a study of CD8 T cells in Susac syndrome. MiXCR was run by TCRdb on the immunoSEQ multiplex PCR reads, yielding one entry per CDR3 protein. The data contain 65,000 to 75,000 distinct CDR3 sequences, 85% to 95% of them singletons. Sequences were obtained from CD8+ T cells from PBMCs. These receptors originate from a human donor in good health. Both conserved end residues are part of each CDR3. The D gene is left open where the match is weak. Not every row has a clone size; where given, it reads once, few, many or a size class.

>TRBD1|TRBV19|13|TRBJ2-7|-
TGTGCCAGTAGTATGAGGACAGGGGTCGAGCAGTACTTC
CASSMRTGVEQYF
>-|TRBV27|13|TRBJ1-2|-
TGTGCCAGCAGTTTATCTTTCGGAACTGGCTACACCTTC
CASSLSFGTGYTF
>-|TRBV7-9|15|TRBJ1-5|-
TGTGCCAGCAGCCGTGACGGGGGAAGCAATCAGCCCCAGCATTTT
CASSRDGGSNQPQHF
>-|TRBV3-1|12|TRBJ2-1|-
TGTGCCAGCAGTCAGAGGAGCAATGAGCAGTTCTTC
CASSQRSNEQFF
>TRBD1|TRBV7-9|15|TRBJ2-2|-
TGTGCCAGCAGCTCGTTGGGACAGGAGGCCGGGGAGCTGTTTTTT
CASSSLGQEAGELFF
>-|TRBV7-2|13|TRBJ2-3|-
TGTGCCAGCAGCCCGGGCCCAAGAGATACGCAGTATTTT
CASSPGPRDTQYF
>TRBD1|TRBV6-5|15|TRBJ1-3|-
TGTGCCAGCAGCCGACGACAGGGGACTGGAAACACCATATATTTT
CASSRRQGTGNTIYF
>TRBD1|TRBV3-1|14|TRBJ2-2|-
TGTGCCAGCAGCCGGACAGGGGTGGTCGGGGAGCTGTTTTTT
CASSRTGVVGELFF
>-|TRBV2|14|TRBJ2-7|-
TGTGCCAGCAGGCGGGGACCAACTCCCTACGAGCAGTACTTC
CASRRGPTPYEQYF
>-|TRBV12-3/TRBV12-4|16|TRBJ1-3|-
TGTGCCAGCAGTTACGGGCGCCTCGGCTCTGGAAACACCATATATTTT
CASSYGRLGSGNTIYF
>-|TRBV18|16|TRBJ1-2|-
TGTGCCAGCTCACCATTCAGGGGAATCGGCAACTATGGCTACACCTTC
CASSPFRGIGNYGYTF
>-|TRBV13|15|TRBJ2-5|-
TGTGCCAGCAGCTCCGCCATGGGGATGCAAGAGACCCAGTACTTC
CASSSAMGMQETQYF
>TRBD2|TRBV20-1|16|TRBJ2-2|-
TGCAGTGCCCTCCCTACTAGCGGGGCGAACACCGGGGAGCTGTTTTTT
CSALPTSGANTGELFF
>TRBD1|TRBV15|14|TRBJ1-1|once
TGTGCCACCAGCAGTGGGACAGTCCACACTGAAGCTTTCTTT
CATSSGTVHTEAFF
>-|TRBV27|15|TRBJ2-3|once
TGTGCCAGCAGCCTGAGCCACCAGATAATGAATACGCAGTATTTT
CASSLSHQIMNTQYF
>-|TRBV23-1|8|TRBJ1-2|once
TGCGCCAGCAGTGGCTACACCTTC
CASSGYTF
>-|TRBV2|14|TRBJ2-3|-
TGTGCCAGCAGTGAATATGACCTCGGGGATACGCAGTATTTT
CASSEYDLGDTQYF
>TRBD2|TRBV3-1|19|TRBJ2-5|-
TGTGCCAGCAGCCAAGATTGGCCCCCTAGCGGGGGTACCCGGGAGACCCAGTACTTC
CASSQDWPPSGGTRETQYF
>TRBD1|TRBV4-3|18|TRBJ2-5|-
TGCGCCAGCAGCCAAGATATCCCCTTGACAGGGCTCGGGGAGACCCAGTACTTC
CASSQDIPLTGLGETQYF
>-|TRBV29-1|15|TRBJ1-4|-
TGCAGCGTCTCCCCGGAGGGGGGAGTAGGTGAAAAACTGTTTTTT
CSVSPEGGVGEKLFF
>-|TRBV12-3/TRBV12-4|14|TRBJ1-1|-
TGTGCCAGCAGCCCTCAGGGCTCGAACACTGAAGCTTTCTTT
CASSPQGSNTEAFF
>-|TRBV20-1|13|TRBJ1-5|-
TGCAGTGCGCGCCAAGGGGAATCTCAGCCCCAGCATTTT
CSARQGESQPQHF
>TRBD1|TRBV2|14|TRBJ2-5|-
TGTGCCAGCAGTGAACCAGGGGGCGGAGAGACCCAGTACTTC
CASSEPGGGETQYF
>TRBD1|TRBV5-1|17|TRBJ2-2|-
TGCGCCAGCAGCTCATTTATTGGACAGGGAGCCACCGGGGAGCTGTTTTTT
CASSSFIGQGATGELFF
>-|TRBV2|15|TRBJ1-6|-
TGTGCCAGCAATGAAGGACCCGCGGATAATTCACCCCTCCACTTT
CASNEGPADNSPLHF
>-|TRBV3-1|13|TRBJ1-1|-
TGTGCCAGCAGCCCCCAGGGGAACACTGAAGCTTTCTTT
CASSPQGNTEAFF
>-|TRBV19|14|TRBJ1-5|-
TGTGCCAGTTTTGGCGGGGATAGCAATCAGCCCCAGCATTTT
CASFGGDSNQPQHF
>-|TRBV5-1|14|TRBJ1-6|-
TGCGCCAGCAGCTTGGTCCAGGGAAGATCACCCCTCCACTTT
CASSLVQGRSPLHF
>-|TRBV25-1|12|TRBJ1-1|-
TGTGCCAGCAGTATTTCGGACACTGAAGCTTTCTTT
CASSISDTEAFF
>-|TRBV7-9|16|TRBJ2-1|-
TGTGCCAGCAGTCATCCCCTTGGGGGGGGGCCTTATGAGCAGTTCTTC
CASSHPLGGGPYEQFF